One sample yielded the 26 T cell receptor beta chains listed below, sequenced in a study of CD8 T cells in Susac syndrome. Reverse transcription used about 0.5 to 1 ug RNA and random hexamers. TCRdb passed the immunoSEQ multiplex PCR reads through MiXCR, listing each CDR3 protein once. The profile shows around 130,000 distinct CDR3 sequences, roughly 89% of them singletons. Sequences were obtained from CD8+ T cells from PBMCs. The receptors shown here come from a human donor with multiple sclerosis.

The chain is built from TRBV19 and TRBJ2-7; TRBD2 aligns across 7 bases. Germline loops: CDR1 LNHDA, CDR2 SQIVND (reference sequence). The V and J ends lost 6 bases and 5 bases, in that order; junction bases with no gene match: 7. The CDR3 covers 13 residues. CDR3 coding DNA: TGTGCCAGTAGCGAGCGGGATCACAACGAGCAGTACTTC. Its protein is CASSERDHNEQYF.

The chain carries TRBV5-1 and TRBJ1-5, with no clear D. The germline gives CDR1 SGHRS, CDR2 YFSETQ. The CDR3 length is 14 residues. The ends were cut back, 6 bases at V and 3 bases at J, with 13 bases in the middle. The DNA of the CDR3 is TGCGCCAGCAAGGCAGCGGGTAACAATCAGCCCCAGCATTTT. Its translation: CASKAAGNNQPQHF.

The chain uses TRBV18 and TRBJ1-2; D remains ambiguous. Trimming shortened V by 6 bases and J by 3 bases, and 26 bases separated the two germline ends. CDR1 is KGHSH and CDR2 is LQKENI in the germline V gene. This CDR3 contains 18 residues. The CDR3 protein is CASSLGAAIGPKDYGYTF. In nucleotides, the CDR3 is TGTGCCAGCTCCCTAGGCGCGGCCATCGGGCCTAAGGACTATGGCTACACCTTC. Combining the CDR3 with reference TRBV18 and TRBJ1-2 gives the whole variable domain NAGVMQNPRHLVRRRGQEARLRCSPMKGHSHVYWYRQLPEEGLKFMVYLQKENIIDESGMPKERFSAEFPKEGPSILRIQQVVRGDSAAYFCASSLGAAIGPKDYGYTFGSGTRLTVV.

Notes on this clonotype: Its ends do not fully match the called genes, so a read error is possible. The chain links TRBV7-9 to TRBJ2-5, with D perhaps TRBD2 (5 bases). Germline loops: CDR1 SEHNR, CDR2 FQNEAQ (reference sequence). The CDR3 loop spans 15 amino acids. In nucleotides, the CDR3 is TGTGCCAGCAGCTCCCCTGCGGGTAGCCAAGAAACCCAGTACTTC. This sequence encodes CASSSPAGSQETQYF. Full variable domain (missing parts from reference TRBV7-9 and TRBJ2-5): DTGVSQNPRHKITKRGQNVTFRCDPISEHNRLYWYRQTLGQGPEFLTYFQNEAQLEKSRLLSDRFSAERPKGSFSTLEIQRTEQGDSAMYLCASSSPAGSQETQYFGPGTRLLVL.

The chain is built from TRBV7-2 and TRBJ1-4; 7 bases match TRBD1. This CDR3 has 16 amino acids. Germline values: CDR1 SGHTA, CDR2 FQGNSA. V was pared by 5 bases and J by 5 bases, with 11 bases of the junction left unmatched. The CDR3 sequence is CASSAQVGRGNEKLFF. Here the CDR3 DNA reads TGTGCCAGCAGCGCCCAGGTGGGCAGGGGGAATGAAAAACTGTTTTTT. Full variable domain (rest looked up from reference TRBV7-2 and TRBJ1-4): GAGVSQSPSNKVTEKGKDVELRCDPISGHTALYWYRQSLGQGLEFLIYFQGNSAPDKSGLPSDRFSAERTGGSVSTLTIQRTQQEDSAVYLCASSAQVGRGNEKLFFGSGTQLSVL.

The rearrangement links TRBV27 to TRBJ2-2; no clear D gene. The V gene lost 3 bases and the J gene lost 7 bases, with 6 bases spanning the gap. The germline gives CDR1 MNHEY, CDR2 SMNVEV (reference sequence). This CDR3 is 12 amino acids long. CDR3 amino acids: CASSLPGGELFF. The DNA for the CDR3 is TGTGCCAGCAGTTTGCCGGGCGGGGAGCTGTTTTTT.

This clonotype was seen only a few times. V usage is TRBV27 and J usage is TRBJ1-1; weak D call: TRBD1 (5 bases). Trimming shortened V by 5 bases and J by 5 bases, and 6 bases separated the two germline ends. Germline V CDR1 and CDR2: MNHEY, SMNVEV (reference sequence). This CDR3 is 11 amino acids long. The CDR3, as DNA: TGTGCCAGCAGTGGGGGGACTGAAGCTTTCTTT. Amino acids: CASSGGTEAFF.

This CDR3 is CSARDRDGGYTF. The CDR3, as DNA: TGCAGTGCTAGAGACAGGGACGGCGGCTACACCTTC. This chain links TRBV20-1 with TRBJ1-2; possibly TRBD1 for D (5 bases). The CDR3 covers 12 residues. The V end was cut by 0 bases, the J end by 8 bases, with 10 bases between. CDR1 is DFQATT and CDR2 is SNEGSKA in the germline V gene (reference sequence).

The J gene is TRBJ2-3, the V gene TRBV7-9; 13 bases line up with TRBD2. Trimming removed 4 bases from V and 5 bases from J; junction bases left unmatched: 3. This CDR3 region has 15 residues. Germline CDR1 is SEHNR and CDR2 is FQNEAQ (reference sequence). The CDR3 protein is CASSSRTSGGDTQYF. In nucleotides, the CDR3 is TGTGCCAGCAGCTCCCGGACTAGCGGGGGAGATACGCAGTATTTT.

The chain joins TRBV7-9 to TRBJ2-1; D gene unclear. CDR1 and CDR2 (germline): SEHNR, FQNEAQ (reference sequence). This CDR3 is 13 amino acids long. V was clipped by 2 bases and J by 8 bases, with 10 bases between them. The CDR3 DNA is TGTGCCAGCAGCTTAATGGGGATCGATGAGCAGTTCTTC. This sequence encodes CASSLMGIDEQFF.

This sequence joins TRBV19 and TRBJ1-1; D call uncertain. Trimming removed 1 base at V and 3 bases at J, with 6 bases between. The CDR3 runs to 13 residues. The germline gives CDR1 LNHDA, CDR2 SQIVND (reference sequence). CDR3 nucleotide sequence: TGTGCCAGTAGTATAGGGTCCTACACTGAAGCTTTCTTT. This gives the protein CASSIGSYTEAFF.

V and J are TRBV7-2 and TRBJ1-1; TRBD1 is a possible D gene (6 bases). V was pared by 0 bases and J by 1 base, with 12 bases between. The CDR3 has 16 residues. Germline V CDR1 and CDR2: SGHTA, FQGNSA. Here the CDR3 reads CASSLAGEGENTEAFF. CDR3 in DNA: TGTGCCAGCAGCTTAGCGGGGGAGGGGGAGAACACTGAAGCTTTCTTT.

The genes are TRBV20-1 and TRBJ2-7; 9 nucleotides line up with TRBD1. The CDR3 spans 13 residues. Germline V gene lookup returns CDR1 DFQATT and CDR2 SNEGSKA (reference sequence). V was pared by 6 bases and J by 3 bases, with 6 bases of the junction left unmatched. The CDR3 is CSAERGQGYEQYF. CDR3 nucleotides: TGCAGTGCCGAGAGGGGACAGGGCTACGAGCAGTACTTC.

V gene TRBV7-9 combines with J gene TRBJ2-7, with 11 nucleotides matching TRBD2. V was pared by 3 bases and J by 5 bases, with 12 bases of the junction left unmatched. This CDR3 contains 17 residues. Per germline, CDR1 SEHNR and CDR2 FQNEAQ (reference sequence). This CDR3 reads CASSLMTSGAAFHEQYF. The CDR3, as DNA: TGTGCCAGCAGCTTGATGACTAGCGGGGCTGCCTTCCACGAGCAGTACTTC.

J is TRBJ2-1 and V is TRBV13, with D tentatively TRBD2 (6 bases). Germline V gene sequence: CDR1 PRHDT, CDR2 FYEKMQ (reference sequence). Trimming shortened V by 4 bases and J by 8 bases, and 18 bases separated the two germline ends. The CDR3 consists of 15 residues. The CDR3: CASSSSYRGGHEQFF. The CDR3 DNA reads as TGTGCCAGCAGCTCGTCCTACCGCGGAGGGCATGAGCAGTTCTTC.

The chain uses TRBV28 and TRBJ1-5; D remains ambiguous. With 3 bases removed from V and 3 bases from J, the gap between germline ends came to 15 bases. This CDR3 region has 16 residues. CDR1 MDHEN and CDR2 SYDVKM come from the germline V gene. The CDR3 reads CASSFRELGINQPQHF. The CDR3 region has the DNA TGTGCCAGCAGTTTCCGGGAATTGGGTATCAATCAGCCCCAGCATTTT.

This chain connects TRBV12-3 or TRBV12-4 to TRBJ2-5, with D uncertain. CDR3 length equals 14 residues. V was pared by 0 bases and J by 5 bases, with 10 bases between. The CDR3 sequence: CASSLAGPVETQYF. The CDR3 DNA reads TGTGCCAGCAGTTTAGCGGGTCCAGTTGAGACCCAGTACTTC.

The chain recombines TRBV10-2 with TRBJ1-2; D is unresolved. Per germline, CDR1 WSHSY and CDR2 SAAADI. This CDR3 comprises 13 residues. Trimming took off 4 bases at V and 2 bases at J, with 8 bases between the two ends. The CDR3 sequence: CASSGRTNYGYTF. CDR3 nucleotide sequence: TGCGCCAGCAGTGGTCGGACCAACTATGGCTACACCTTC.

The rearrangement uses TRBV6-2 or TRBV6-3 and TRBJ1-4; D is unclear. Germline CDR1 is MNHEY and CDR2 is SVGEGT. This CDR3 has 11 amino acids. The V and J ends lost 1 base and 12 bases respectively, with 6 bases between them. This CDR3 reads CASSYFGQLFF. The CDR3 nucleotides are TGTGCCAGCAGTTACTTCGGACAACTGTTTTTT.

This chain connects TRBV9 to TRBJ2-5; a possible D gene is TRBD2 (6 bases). Deletions cut 3 bases from V and 0 bases from J, with 18 bases between. The germline V gene encodes CDR1 SGDLS and CDR2 YYNGEE. The CDR3 extends over 17 amino acids. The CDR3 sequence: CASSANLPRGNQETQYF. The CDR3 DNA follows: TGTGCCAGCAGCGCCAACTTACCGCGCGGGAACCAAGAGACCCAGTACTTC. The entire variable domain, with the rest obtained from reference TRBV9 and TRBJ2-5, is as follows: DSGVTQTPKHLITATGQRVTLRCSPRSGDLSVYWYQQSLDQGLQFLIQYYNGEERAKGNILERFSAQQFPDLHSELNLSSLELGDSALYFCASSANLPRGNQETQYFGPGTRLLVL.

The chain is built from TRBV3-1 and TRBJ2-1, with D possibly being TRBD1 (5 bases). Germline loops: CDR1 LGHDT, CDR2 YNNKEL (reference sequence). Between the trimmed V and J ends, which lost 4 bases and 6 bases, there was a span of 13 bases. This CDR3 has 14 residues. CDR3 sequence (DNA): TGTGCCAGCAGCCTCGACAGTTACCTCAATGAGCAGTTCTTC. Protein sequence: CASSLDSYLNEQFF.

V is TRBV19 and J is TRBJ1-2; 8 bases map to TRBD1. This CDR3 is built from 14 residues. Germline values: CDR1 LNHDA, CDR2 SQIVND (reference sequence). The J segment lost 6 bases and the V segment lost 5 bases, leaving 8 bases of the junction unmatched. Here the CDR3 DNA reads TGTGCCAGTAGTTTCGGACAGGGCGCGAATGGCTACACCTTC. Its protein is CASSFGQGANGYTF. Using reference TRBV19 and TRBJ1-2 for the parts outside the CDR3, the full variable domain is DGGITQSPKYLFRKEGQNVTLSCEQNLNHDAMYWYRQDPGQGLRLIYYSQIVNDFQKGDIAEGYSVSREKKESFPLTVTSAQKNPTAFYLCASSFGQGANGYTFGSGTRLTVV.

This clonotype occurred a few times. This chain joins TRBV19 and TRBJ2-3; D possibly matches TRBD1 or TRBD2 (7 bases each). Germline V lookup: CDR1 LNHDA, CDR2 SQIVND (reference sequence). The CDR3 covers 13 residues. Deletions cut 8 bases from V and 5 bases from J, with 14 bases between. CDR3: CASGEGARDTQYF. CDR3 DNA: TGTGCCAGTGGGGAGGGGGCTAGAGATACGCAGTATTTT.

This chain joins TRBV4-2 and TRBJ2-3; TRBD1 agrees at 8 bases. Germline V gene sequence: CDR1 LGHNA, CDR2 YNFKEQ. Losses at the gene ends were 2 bases for V and 2 bases for J; bases not matched to a gene: 3. The CDR3 extends over 15 amino acids. CDR3 nucleotides: TGTGCCAGCAGCCAACAACAGGGGGACACAGATACGCAGTATTTT. Protein product: CASSQQQGDTDTQYF.

The V gene is TRBV2, the J gene TRBJ2-5; maybe TRBD2 (5 bases). V was pared by 4 bases and J by 5 bases, with 11 bases between. Germline V gives CDR1 SNHLY, CDR2 FYNNEI. The CDR3 contains 13 residues. The CDR3 reads CASSVGPGETQYF. CDR3 bases: TGTGCCAGCAGTGTCGGCCCGGGGGAGACCCAGTACTTC.

CDR3 nucleotides: TGCAGCGTCCTGTTTCCGAGGGCCTACGAGCAGTACTTC. Protein sequence: CSVLFPRAYEQYF. V usage is TRBV29-1 and J usage is TRBJ2-7; the D gene is possibly TRBD2 (5 bases). Trimming took 6 bases from V and 2 from J, leaving 14 bases between them. The CDR3 runs to 13 residues. Germline V gene sequence: CDR1 SQVTM, CDR2 ANQGSEA.